The 11 T cell receptor beta chains reported below all come from one sample, sequenced in a study of blood T cell repertoires in COVID-19. The protocol was immunoSEQ multiplex PCR, while the TCRdb copy is restricted to in-frame clones and leaves out a portion. The repertoire holds around 460,000 clones, over 85% seen once, with more than 0.7% in the top ten. The sequencing sample was made of peripheral blood. The source is a man aged 18 to 35 with COVID-19, enrolled during active disease.

This chain uses TRBV19 with TRBJ2-2, with a weak D call TRBD1 (5 bases). V gave up 3 bases and J gave up 2 bases, with 7 bases separating them. Germline V gene data show CDR1 as LNHDA and CDR2 as SQIVND (reference sequence). CDR3 length: 14 residues. This chain's CDR3 is CASSIQGNTGELFF. In DNA, the CDR3 is TGTGCCAGTAGTATTCAGGGAAACACCGGGGAGCTGTTTTTT.

The CDR3 coding sequence is TGTGCCAGCAGCAAGGGACAGCCCTACTCTGGGGCCAACGTCCTGACTTTC. This translates into CASSKGQPYSGANVLTF. The chain carries TRBV5-8 and TRBJ2-6; 7 bases fit TRBD1. The CDR3 loop spans 17 amino acids. Germline V gene sequence: CDR1 SGHTS, CDR2 YDEGEE. J lost 0 bases, V lost 4 bases, and 7 bases had no gene match.

This rearrangement joins TRBV14 to TRBJ2-7, with TRBD1 matching 9 bases. Germline lookup yields CDR1 SGHDN and CDR2 FVKESK. The CDR3 loop spans 16 amino acids. V was clipped by 8 bases and J by 0 bases; unmatched bases: 11. The CDR3 nucleotides read TGTGCCAGCGAAGGACGGGACAGGGCCAACTCCTACGAGCAGTACTTC. It specifies CASEGRDRANSYEQYF.

V and J are TRBV30 and TRBJ2-6; D possibly corresponds to TRBD2 (5 bases). This CDR3 comprises 18 residues. Germline V gene sequence: CDR1 GTSNPN, CDR2 SVGIG (reference sequence). V was clipped by 0 bases and J by 0 bases, with 15 bases between them. CDR3 nucleotides: TGTGCCTGGAGTGTAATCAGGACTTTCGCCTCTGGGGCCAACGTCCTGACTTTC. Translating gives CAWSVIRTFASGANVLTF.

This clone was detected a few times. The chain has TRBV11-2 and TRBJ2-7; 7 bases fit TRBD2. This CDR3 is built from 15 residues. Germline V CDR1 and CDR2: SGHAT, FQNNGV. V dropped 6 bases and J dropped 3; count of bases not matched to a gene: 11. The chain's CDR3 is CASSVTSTLDYEQYF. The CDR3 nucleotides are TGTGCCAGCAGTGTGACTAGCACCCTCGACTACGAGCAGTACTTC.

V gene TRBV24-1 combines with J gene TRBJ2-7, with 15 bases that match TRBD2. V dropped 1 base and J dropped 0; count of bases not matched to a gene: 6. This CDR3 contains 19 residues. Germline V gene sequence: CDR1 KGHDR, CDR2 SFDVKD. The chain's CDR3 is CATSDFPGLAGGPSYEQYF. DNA of the CDR3: TGTGCCACCAGTGATTTCCCCGGACTAGCGGGAGGGCCCTCCTACGAGCAGTACTTC.

This clone has just one count. This chain uses TRBV11-2 with TRBJ2-5; 7 bases map to TRBD1. Germline CDR1 SGHAT, CDR2 FQNNGV. The CDR3 length is 15 residues. Germline trimming cut 5 bases from V and 0 bases from J; bases unmatched to any gene: 6. CDR3 residues: CASSPHRGDQETQYF. The CDR3 coding sequence is TGTGCCAGCAGCCCCCACAGGGGCGACCAAGAGACCCAGTACTTC.

This chain uses TRBV3-1 (or the pseudogene TRBV3-2) with TRBJ2-5, with 7 bases matching TRBD2. Germline assignment: CDR1 LGHDT and CDR2 YNNKEL (reference sequence). CDR3 size: 15 residues. V lost 6 bases to trimming and J lost 2 bases; unmatched junction nucleotides: 9. CDR3 sequence reads: CASRHHGGRQETQYF. The CDR3 coding sequence is TGTGCCAGCAGACATCACGGGGGGAGACAAGAGACCCAGTACTTC.

The J gene is TRBJ1-1, the V gene TRBV18, with a weak D call TRBD1 (5 bases). CDR1 is KGHSH, CDR2 LQKENI, per germline. The CDR3 is 13 amino acids. V lost 4 bases and J lost 0, with 6 bases in between. The CDR3 sequence: CASSRDLNTEAFF. Here the CDR3 DNA reads TGTGCCAGCTCACGGGACTTGAACACTGAAGCTTTCTTT.

The chain couples TRBV4-1 to TRBJ1-6; D remains ambiguous. This CDR3 has 16 amino acids. V lost 1 base and J 10 bases, leaving 17 bases between the germline ends. The germline V gene has CDR1 MGHRA and CDR2 YSYEKL. CDR3 sequence reads: CASSQGIRGKVSPLHF. The CDR3 region has the DNA TGCGCCAGCAGCCAAGGAATACGGGGAAAGGTCTCACCCCTCCACTTT.

V is TRBV11-3 and J is TRBJ2-7, with TRBD2 matching 8 bases. Germline loops: CDR1 SGHNT, CDR2 YENEEA. This CDR3 has 15 residues. The junction had 5 bases not matched to a gene; V was cut back by 1 base and J by 3 bases. The CDR3, as DNA: TGTGCCAGCAGCTTAGTCGGCACTAGCGGCTACGAGCAGTACTTC. Encoded protein: CASSLVGTSGYEQYF.